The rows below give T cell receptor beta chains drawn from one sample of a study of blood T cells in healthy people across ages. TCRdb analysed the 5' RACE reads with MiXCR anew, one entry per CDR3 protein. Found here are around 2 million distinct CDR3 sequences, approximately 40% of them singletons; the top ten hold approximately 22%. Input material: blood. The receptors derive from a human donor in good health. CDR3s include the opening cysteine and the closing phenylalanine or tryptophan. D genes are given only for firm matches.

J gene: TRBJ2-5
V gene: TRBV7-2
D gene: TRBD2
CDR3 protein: CASSSRGSGRLQETQYF

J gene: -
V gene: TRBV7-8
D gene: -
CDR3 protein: CASSLRGATPSVEQYF

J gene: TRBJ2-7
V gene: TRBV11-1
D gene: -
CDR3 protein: CASSLQGLSGEQYF

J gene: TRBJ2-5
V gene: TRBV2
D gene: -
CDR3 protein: CASSEVVAGQETQYF

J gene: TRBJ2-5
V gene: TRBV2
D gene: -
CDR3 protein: CASSGVGETQYF

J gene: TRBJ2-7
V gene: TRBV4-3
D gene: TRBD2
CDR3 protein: CASSPIGGKSSYEQYF

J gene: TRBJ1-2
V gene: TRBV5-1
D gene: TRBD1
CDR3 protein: CASSPGGQITYGYTF

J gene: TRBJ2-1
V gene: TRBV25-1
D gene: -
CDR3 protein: CASSEYFQNEQFF

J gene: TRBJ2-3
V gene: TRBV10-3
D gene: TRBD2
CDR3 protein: CAISEIDSGGPTDTQYF

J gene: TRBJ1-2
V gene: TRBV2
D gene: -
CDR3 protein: CASSMSGRGANYGYTF

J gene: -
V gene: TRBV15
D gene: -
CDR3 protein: CATSEPRDIPLSSYNEQYF

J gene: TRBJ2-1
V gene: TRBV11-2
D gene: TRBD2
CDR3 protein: CASSLTTSGGYNEQFF

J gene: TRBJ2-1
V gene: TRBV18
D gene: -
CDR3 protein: CASSRYSVSSYNEQFF

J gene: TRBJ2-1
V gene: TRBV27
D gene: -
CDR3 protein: CANRPPGRHNEQFF

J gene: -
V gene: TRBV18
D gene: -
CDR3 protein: CASSLRDGGYEQYF

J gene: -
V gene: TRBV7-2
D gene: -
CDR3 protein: CASSSLLGEQYF

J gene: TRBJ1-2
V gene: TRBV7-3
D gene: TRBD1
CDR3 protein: CASSLNGQGEGGYTF

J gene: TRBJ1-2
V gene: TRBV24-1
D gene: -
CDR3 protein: CATSDSDTRGYTF

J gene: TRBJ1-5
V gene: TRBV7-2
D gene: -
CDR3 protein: CASSLGRWGNQPQHF

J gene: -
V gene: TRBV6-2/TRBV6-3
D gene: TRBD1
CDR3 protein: CASADRGNEQYF

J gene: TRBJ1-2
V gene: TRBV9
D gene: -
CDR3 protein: CACSVGGNNYGYTF

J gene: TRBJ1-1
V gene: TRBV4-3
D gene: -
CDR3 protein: CASSQDPASGGNTGAFF

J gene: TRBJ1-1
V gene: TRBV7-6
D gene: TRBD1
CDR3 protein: CASSFWTGEDTEAFF

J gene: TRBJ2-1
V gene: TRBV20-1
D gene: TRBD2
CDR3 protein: CSARSSPASGEQFF

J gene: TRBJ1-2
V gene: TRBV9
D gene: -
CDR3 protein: CAGSVDPRGVYGYTF

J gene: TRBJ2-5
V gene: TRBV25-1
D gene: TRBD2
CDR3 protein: CASSEQAGGTETQYF

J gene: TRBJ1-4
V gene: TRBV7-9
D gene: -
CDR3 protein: CASSLNDATNEKLFF

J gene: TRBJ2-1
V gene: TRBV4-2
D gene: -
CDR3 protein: CASSQDLVWEQFF

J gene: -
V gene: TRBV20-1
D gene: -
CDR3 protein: CSAREPSSETQYF

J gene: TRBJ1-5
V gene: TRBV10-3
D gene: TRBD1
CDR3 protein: CAIAGGDQPQHF

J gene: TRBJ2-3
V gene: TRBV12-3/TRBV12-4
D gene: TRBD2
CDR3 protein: CASSFWLAVTDTQYF

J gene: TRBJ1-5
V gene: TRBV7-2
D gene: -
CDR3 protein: CASSLGAGYNQPQHF

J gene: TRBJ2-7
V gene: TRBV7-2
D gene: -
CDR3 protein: CASSLGLGADEQYF

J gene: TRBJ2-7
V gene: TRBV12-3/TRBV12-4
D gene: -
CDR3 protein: CASSLYGGAEPYEQYF

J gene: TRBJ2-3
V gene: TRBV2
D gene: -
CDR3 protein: CASSEGVDSTDTQYF

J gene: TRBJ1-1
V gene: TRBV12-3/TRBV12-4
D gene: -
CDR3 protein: CASNPGGPNTEAFF

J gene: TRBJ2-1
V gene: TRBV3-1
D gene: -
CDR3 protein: CASSPAPGEQFF

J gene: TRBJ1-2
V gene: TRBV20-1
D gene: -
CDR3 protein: CSAREDSTNYGYTF

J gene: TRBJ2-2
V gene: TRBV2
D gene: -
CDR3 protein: CASARDQGGTGELFF

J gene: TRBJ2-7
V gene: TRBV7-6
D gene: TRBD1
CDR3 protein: CASSLAPGQGIGQYF

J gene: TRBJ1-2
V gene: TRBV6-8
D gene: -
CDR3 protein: CATPSSEGLGGYTF

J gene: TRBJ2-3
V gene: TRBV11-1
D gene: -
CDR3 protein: CASSSSPLGTDTQYF

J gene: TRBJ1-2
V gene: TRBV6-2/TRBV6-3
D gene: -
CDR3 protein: CASSTGTAYTF

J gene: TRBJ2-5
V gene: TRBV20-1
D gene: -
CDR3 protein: CSARGLVGETQYF

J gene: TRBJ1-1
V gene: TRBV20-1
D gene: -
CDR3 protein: CSARDTGANTEAFF

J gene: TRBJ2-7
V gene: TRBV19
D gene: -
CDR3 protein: CASSNHISEQYF

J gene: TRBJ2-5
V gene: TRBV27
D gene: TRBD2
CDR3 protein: CASSLSLSAGVQETQYF

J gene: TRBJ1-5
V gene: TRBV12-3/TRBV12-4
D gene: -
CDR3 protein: CASSLDTQPNQPQHF

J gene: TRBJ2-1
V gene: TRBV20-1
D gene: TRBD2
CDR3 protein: CSARSAGGPNEQFF

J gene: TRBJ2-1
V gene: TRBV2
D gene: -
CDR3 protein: CASSQTESREQFF

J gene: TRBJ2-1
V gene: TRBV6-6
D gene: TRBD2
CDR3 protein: CASSQTTSGGDPQQFF

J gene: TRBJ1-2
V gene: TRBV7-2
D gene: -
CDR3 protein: CASSLSQNYGYTF

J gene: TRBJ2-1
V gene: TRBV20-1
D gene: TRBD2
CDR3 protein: CSAKRLGTSGSLYEQFF

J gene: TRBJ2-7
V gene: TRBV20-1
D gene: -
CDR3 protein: CSAYYTSSYEQYF

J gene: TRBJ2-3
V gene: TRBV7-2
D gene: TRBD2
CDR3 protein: CASSSGGGRDTQYF

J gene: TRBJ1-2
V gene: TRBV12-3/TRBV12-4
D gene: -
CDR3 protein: CASSLNGETGYTF

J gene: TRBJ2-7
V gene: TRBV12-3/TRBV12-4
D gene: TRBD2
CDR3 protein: CASRTSGRSYEQYF

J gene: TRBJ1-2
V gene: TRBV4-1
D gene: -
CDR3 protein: CASSQGVRQKTYGYTF